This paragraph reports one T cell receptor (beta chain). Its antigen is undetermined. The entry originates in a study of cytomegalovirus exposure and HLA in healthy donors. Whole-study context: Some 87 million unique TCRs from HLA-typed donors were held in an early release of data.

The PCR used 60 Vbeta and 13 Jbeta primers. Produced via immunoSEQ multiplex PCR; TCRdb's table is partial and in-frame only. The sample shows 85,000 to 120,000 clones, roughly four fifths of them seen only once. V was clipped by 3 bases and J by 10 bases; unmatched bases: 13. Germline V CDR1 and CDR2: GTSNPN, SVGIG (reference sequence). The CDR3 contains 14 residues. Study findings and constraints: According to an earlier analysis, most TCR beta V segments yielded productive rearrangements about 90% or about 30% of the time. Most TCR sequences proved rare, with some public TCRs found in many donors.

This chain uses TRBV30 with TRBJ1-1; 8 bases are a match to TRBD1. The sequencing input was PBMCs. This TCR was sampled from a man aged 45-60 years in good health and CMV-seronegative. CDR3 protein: CAWSQRDRKNGAFF. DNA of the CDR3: TGTGCCTGGAGCCAGAGGGACAGGAAAAATGGAGCTTTCTTT.